These 5 T cell receptor beta chains were sequenced from one sample in a study of blood T cell repertoires in COVID-19. Method: immunoSEQ multiplex PCR; TCRdb's copy keeps in-frame clones and lacks some. The sample holds roughly 230,000 clones, around 87% seen once. Sample: PBMCs or T cells enriched from blood (not recorded which). Receptors originate from a man in his thirties or forties in a cohort exposed to, infected with or recovered from COVID-19 (not recorded which).

This chain links TRBV5-1 with TRBJ2-3; TRBD2 matches 8 bases. The CDR3 is made up of 17 amino acids. V lost 0 bases and J lost 2; bases outside the gene matches: 8. Looked up from germline, CDR1 is SGHRS and CDR2 is YFSETQ. Written as DNA, the CDR3 is TGCGCCAGCAGCTTGGGTCTTGGCGGGAGGACCACAGATACGCAGTATTTT. It codes for CASSLGLGGRTTDTQYF.

V is TRBV4-1 and J is TRBJ1-1, with D hard to call. The CDR3 runs 12 residues. The germline V gene encodes CDR1 MGHRA and CDR2 YSYEKL. V was cut by 3 bases and J by 7 bases, with 9 bases left in between. CDR3: CASSHPPDEAFF. The DNA for the CDR3 is TGCGCCAGCAGCCATCCCCCAGATGAAGCTTTCTTT.

There are a few counts of this clone. The V and J genes are TRBV7-2 and TRBJ2-7; D is unclear. In germline, CDR1 is SGHTA, CDR2 FQGNSA. Trimming took off 4 bases at V and 2 bases at J, with 9 bases between the two ends. The CDR3 runs to 13 residues. The CDR3 bases are TGTGCCAGCAGCTCGCAGCGAGCCTACGAGCAGTACTTC. It yields the protein CASSSQRAYEQYF.

The J gene is TRBJ2-7, the V gene TRBV11-2; 8 bases match TRBD1. There are 15 residues in the CDR3. V dropped 0 bases and J dropped 3; count of bases not matched to a gene: 4. Germline values: CDR1 SGHAT, CDR2 FQNNGV. The DNA of the CDR3 is TGTGCCAGCAGCTTAGAGGGGGACAGGAGCTACGAGCAGTACTTC. Protein sequence: CASSLEGDRSYEQYF.

The chain is built from TRBV18 and TRBJ2-7; maybe TRBD1 (6 bases). The ends were cut back, 5 bases at V and 0 bases at J, with 17 bases in the middle. Germline V gene lookup returns CDR1 KGHSH and CDR2 LQKENI. The CDR3 covers 16 residues. In DNA, the CDR3 is TGTGCCAGCTCAACCACCACAGGGATGGGCTCCTACGAGCAGTACTTC. This gives the protein CASSTTTGMGSYEQYF.